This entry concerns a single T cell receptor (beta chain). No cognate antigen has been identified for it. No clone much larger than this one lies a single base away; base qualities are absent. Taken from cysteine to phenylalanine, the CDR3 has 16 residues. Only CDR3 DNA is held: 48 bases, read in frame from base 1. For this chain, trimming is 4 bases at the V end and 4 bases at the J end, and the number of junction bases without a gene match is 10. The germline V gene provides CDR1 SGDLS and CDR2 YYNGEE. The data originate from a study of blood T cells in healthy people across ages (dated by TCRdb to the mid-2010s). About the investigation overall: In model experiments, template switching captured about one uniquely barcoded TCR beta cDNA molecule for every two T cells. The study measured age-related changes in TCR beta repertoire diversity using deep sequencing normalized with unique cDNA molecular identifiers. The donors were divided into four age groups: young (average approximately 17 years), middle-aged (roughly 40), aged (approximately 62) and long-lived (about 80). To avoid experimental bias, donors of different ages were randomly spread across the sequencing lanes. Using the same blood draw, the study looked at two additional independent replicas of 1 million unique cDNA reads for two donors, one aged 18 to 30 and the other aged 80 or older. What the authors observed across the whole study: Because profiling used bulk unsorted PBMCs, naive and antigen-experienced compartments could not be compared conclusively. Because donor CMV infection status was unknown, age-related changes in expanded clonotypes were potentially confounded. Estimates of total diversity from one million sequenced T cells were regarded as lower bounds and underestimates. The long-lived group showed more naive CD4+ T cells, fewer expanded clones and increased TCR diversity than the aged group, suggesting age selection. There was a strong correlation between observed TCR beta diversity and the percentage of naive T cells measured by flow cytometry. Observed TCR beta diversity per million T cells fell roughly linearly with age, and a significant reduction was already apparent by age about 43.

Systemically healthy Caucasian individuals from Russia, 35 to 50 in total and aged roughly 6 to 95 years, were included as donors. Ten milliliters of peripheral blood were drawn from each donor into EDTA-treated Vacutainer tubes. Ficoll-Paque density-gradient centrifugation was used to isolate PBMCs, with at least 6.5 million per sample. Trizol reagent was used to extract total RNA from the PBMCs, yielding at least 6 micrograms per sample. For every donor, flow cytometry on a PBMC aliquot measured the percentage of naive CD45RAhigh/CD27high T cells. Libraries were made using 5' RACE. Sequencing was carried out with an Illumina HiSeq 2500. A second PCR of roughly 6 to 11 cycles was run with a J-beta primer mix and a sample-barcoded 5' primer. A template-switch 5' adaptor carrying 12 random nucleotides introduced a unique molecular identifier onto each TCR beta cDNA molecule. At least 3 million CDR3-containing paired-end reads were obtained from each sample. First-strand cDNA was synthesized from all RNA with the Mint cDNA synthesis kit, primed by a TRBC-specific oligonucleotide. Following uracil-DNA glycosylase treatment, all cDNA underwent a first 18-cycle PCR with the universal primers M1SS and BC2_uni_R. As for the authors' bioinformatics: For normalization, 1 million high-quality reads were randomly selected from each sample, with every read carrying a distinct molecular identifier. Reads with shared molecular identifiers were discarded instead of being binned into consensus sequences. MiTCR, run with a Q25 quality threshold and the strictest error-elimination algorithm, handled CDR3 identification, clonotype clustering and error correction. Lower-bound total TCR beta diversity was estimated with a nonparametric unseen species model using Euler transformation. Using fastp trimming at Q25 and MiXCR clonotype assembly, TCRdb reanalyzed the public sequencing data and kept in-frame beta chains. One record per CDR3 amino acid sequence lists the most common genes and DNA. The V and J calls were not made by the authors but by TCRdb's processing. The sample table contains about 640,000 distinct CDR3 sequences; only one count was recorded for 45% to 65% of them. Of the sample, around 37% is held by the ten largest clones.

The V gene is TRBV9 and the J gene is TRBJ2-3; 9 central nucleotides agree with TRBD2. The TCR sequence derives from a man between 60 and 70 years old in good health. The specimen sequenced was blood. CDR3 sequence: CASSLRSGGISDTQYF. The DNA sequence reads TGTGCCAGCAGCCTTCGGAGCGGGGGGATATCAGATACGCAGTATTTT.